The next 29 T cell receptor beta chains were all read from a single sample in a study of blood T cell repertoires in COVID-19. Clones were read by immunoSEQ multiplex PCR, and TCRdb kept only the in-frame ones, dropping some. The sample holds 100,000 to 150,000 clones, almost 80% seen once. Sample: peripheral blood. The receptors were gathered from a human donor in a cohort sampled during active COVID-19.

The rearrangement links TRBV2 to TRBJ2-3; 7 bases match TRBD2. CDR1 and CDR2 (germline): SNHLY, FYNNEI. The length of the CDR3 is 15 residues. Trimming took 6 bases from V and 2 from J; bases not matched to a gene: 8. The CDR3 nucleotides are TGTGCCAGCAGCTCGGGACTACTGATCACAGATACGCAGTATTTT. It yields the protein CASSSGLLITDTQYF.

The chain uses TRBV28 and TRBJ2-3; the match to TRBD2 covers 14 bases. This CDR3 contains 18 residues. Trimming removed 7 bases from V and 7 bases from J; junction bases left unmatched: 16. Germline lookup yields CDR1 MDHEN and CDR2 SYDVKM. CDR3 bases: TGTGCCAGCATATCTCCGGGACTAGCGGGAGCAGATGGAAATACGCAGTATTTT. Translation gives CASISPGLAGADGNTQYF.

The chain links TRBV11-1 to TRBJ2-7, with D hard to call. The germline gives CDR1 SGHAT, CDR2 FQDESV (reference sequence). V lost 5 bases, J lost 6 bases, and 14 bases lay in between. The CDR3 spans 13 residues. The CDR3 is CASSLRLGVEQYF. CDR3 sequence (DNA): TGTGCCAGCAGCCTCCGACTGGGTGTCGAGCAGTACTTC. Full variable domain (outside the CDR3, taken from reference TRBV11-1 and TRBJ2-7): EAEVAQSPRYKITEKSQAVAFWCDPISGHATLYWYRQILGQGPELLVQFQDESVVDDSQLPKDRFSAERLKGVDSTLKIQPAELGDSAMYLCASSLRLGVEQYFGPGTRLTVT.

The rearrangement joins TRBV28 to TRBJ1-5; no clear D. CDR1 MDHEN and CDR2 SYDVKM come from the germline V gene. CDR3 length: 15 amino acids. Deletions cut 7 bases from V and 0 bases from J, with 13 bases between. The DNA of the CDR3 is TGTGCCAGCAATCAGGTACAGAATAGCAATCAGCCCCAGCATTTT. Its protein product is CASNQVQNSNQPQHF. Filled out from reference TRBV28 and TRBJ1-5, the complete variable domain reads DVKVTQSSRYLVKRTGEKVFLECVQDMDHENMFWYRQDPGLGLRLIYFSYDVKMKEKGDIPEGYSVSREKKERFSLILESASTNQTSMYLCASNQVQNSNQPQHFGDGTRLSIL.

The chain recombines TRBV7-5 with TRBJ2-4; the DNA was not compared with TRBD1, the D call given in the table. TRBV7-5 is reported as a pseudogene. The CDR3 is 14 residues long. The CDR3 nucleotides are TGTGCCAGAAGCTTGATCTGCCTCAGTAACATTCAGTACTTC. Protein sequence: CARSLICLSNIQYF.

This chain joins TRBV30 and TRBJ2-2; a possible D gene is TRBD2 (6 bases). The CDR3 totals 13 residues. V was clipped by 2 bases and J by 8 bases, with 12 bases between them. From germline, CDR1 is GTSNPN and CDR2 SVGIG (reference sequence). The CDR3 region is CAWSTREAGELFF. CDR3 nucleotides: TGTGCCTGGAGTACAAGGGAGGCTGGGGAGCTGTTTTTT. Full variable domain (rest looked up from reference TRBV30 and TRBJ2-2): SQTIHQWPATLVQPVGSPLSLECTVEGTSNPNLYWYRQAAGRGLQLLFYSVGIGQISSEVPQNLSASRPQDRQFILSSKKLLLSDSGFYLCAWSTREAGELFFGEGSRLTVL.

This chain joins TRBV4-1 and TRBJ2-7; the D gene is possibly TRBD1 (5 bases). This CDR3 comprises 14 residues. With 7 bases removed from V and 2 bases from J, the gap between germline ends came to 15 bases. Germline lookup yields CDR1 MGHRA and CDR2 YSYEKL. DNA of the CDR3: TGCGCCAGCACTCCAACAGGACACGCCTACGAGCAGTACTTC. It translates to CASTPTGHAYEQYF.

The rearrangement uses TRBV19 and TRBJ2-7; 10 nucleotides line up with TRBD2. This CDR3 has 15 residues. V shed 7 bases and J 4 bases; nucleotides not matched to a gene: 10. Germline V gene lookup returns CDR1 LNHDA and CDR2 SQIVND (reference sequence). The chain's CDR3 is CASTSGRRGSYEQYF. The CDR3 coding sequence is TGTGCCAGTACTAGCGGGAGAAGGGGATCTTACGAGCAGTACTTC.

The DNA for the CDR3 is TGTGCCAGCAGCTTAGCACGTAACAGGGGTGTCCAAGAGACCCAGTACTTC. Its translation: CASSLARNRGVQETQYF. The genes are TRBV7-9 and TRBJ2-5; 7 bases map to TRBD1. V was pared by 0 bases and J by 1 base, with 8 bases of the junction left unmatched. There are 17 residues in the CDR3. The germline V gene has CDR1 SEHNR and CDR2 FQNEAQ (reference sequence).

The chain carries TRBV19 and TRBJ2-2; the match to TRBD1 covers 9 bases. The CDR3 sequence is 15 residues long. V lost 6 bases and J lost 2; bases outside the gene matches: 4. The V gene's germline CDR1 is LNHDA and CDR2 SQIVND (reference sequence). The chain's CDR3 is CASRVQGANTGELFF. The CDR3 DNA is TGTGCCAGTAGGGTACAGGGGGCAAACACCGGGGAGCTGTTTTTT.

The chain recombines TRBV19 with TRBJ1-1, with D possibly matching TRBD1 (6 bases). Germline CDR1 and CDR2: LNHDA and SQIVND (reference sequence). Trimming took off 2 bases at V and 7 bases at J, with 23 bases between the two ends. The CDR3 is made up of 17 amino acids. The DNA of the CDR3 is TGTGCCAGTAGTATAAGTGTAAGCAGCCCCTGGGGGCTTGAAGCTTTCTTT. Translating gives CASSISVSSPWGLEAFF.

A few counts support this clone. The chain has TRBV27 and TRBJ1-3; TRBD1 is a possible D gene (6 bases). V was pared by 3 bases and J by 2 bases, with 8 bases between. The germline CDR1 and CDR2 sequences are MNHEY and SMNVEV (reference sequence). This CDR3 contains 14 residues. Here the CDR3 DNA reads TGTGCCAGCAGTTTCAACAGGGCTGGAAACACCATATATTTT. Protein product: CASSFNRAGNTIYF.

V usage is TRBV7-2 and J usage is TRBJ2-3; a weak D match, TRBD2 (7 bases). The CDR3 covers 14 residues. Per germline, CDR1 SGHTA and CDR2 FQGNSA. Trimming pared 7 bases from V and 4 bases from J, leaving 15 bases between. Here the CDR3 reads CASKARGPADTQYF. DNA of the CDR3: TGTGCCAGCAAGGCGCGGGGGCCGGCAGATACGCAGTATTTT.

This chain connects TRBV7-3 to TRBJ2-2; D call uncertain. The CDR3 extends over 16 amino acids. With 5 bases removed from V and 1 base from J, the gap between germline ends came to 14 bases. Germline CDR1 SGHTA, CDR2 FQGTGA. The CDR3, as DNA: TGTGCCAGCAGCCAAGATCGGTTCGGGAACACCGGGGAGCTGTTTTTT. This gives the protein CASSQDRFGNTGELFF.

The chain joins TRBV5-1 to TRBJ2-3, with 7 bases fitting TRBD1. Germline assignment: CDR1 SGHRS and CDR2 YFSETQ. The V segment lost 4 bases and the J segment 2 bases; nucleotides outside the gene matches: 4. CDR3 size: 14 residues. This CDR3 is CASSPGQITDTQYF. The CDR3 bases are TGCGCCAGCAGCCCGGGACAGATCACAGATACGCAGTATTTT.

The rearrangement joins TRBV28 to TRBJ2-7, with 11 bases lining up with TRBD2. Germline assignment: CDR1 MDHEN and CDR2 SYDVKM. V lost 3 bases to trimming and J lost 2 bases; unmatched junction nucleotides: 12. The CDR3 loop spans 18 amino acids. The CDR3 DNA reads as TGTGCCAGCAGTTTCTCAGGTAGCGGGGGGGCCGCGACCTACGAGCAGTACTTC. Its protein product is CASSFSGSGGAATYEQYF.

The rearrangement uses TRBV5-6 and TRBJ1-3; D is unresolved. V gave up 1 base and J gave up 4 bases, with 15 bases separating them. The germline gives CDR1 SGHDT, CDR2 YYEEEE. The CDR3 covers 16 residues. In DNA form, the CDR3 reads TGTGCCAGCAGCTTGATGGGGAGAGTAGCGGGAAACACCATATATTTT. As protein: CASSLMGRVAGNTIYF.

The CDR3 coding sequence is TGTGCCAGCAGTCACTCACCGGGAGAAAGAGCTTTCTTT. Translation gives CASSHSPGERAFF. The chain uses TRBV27 and TRBJ1-1; no definite D call. The CDR3 covers 13 residues. Trimming took off 5 bases at V and 10 bases at J, with 17 bases between the two ends. Germline V gene lookup returns CDR1 MNHEY and CDR2 SMNVEV (reference sequence).

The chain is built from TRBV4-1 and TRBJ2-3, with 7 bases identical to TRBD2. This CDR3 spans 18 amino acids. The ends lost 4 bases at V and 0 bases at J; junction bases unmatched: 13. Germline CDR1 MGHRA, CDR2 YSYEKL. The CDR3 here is CASSPRPFRAGSTDTQYF. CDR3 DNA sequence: TGCGCCAGCAGCCCCCGCCCCTTTCGAGCGGGAAGCACAGATACGCAGTATTTT.

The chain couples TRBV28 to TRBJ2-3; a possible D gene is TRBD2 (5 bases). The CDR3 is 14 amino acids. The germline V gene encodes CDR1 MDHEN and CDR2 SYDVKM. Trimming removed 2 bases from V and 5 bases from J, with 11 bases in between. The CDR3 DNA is TGTGCCAGCAGTTTACAGGAGGTTGGAGATACGCAGTATTTT. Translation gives CASSLQEVGDTQYF.

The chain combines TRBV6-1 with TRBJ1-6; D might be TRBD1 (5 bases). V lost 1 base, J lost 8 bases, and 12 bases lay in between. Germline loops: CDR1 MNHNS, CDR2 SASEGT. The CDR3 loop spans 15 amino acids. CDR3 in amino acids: CASSEEGIVYSPLHF. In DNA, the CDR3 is TGTGCCAGCAGTGAAGAGGGGATTGTTTATTCACCCCTCCACTTT.

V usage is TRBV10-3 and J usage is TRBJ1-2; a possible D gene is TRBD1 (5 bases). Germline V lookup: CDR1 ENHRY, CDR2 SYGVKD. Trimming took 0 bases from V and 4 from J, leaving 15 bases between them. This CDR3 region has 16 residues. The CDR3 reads CAISESPGGWSYGYTF. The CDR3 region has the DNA TGTGCCATCAGTGAGTCCCCCGGGGGATGGAGCTATGGCTACACCTTC.

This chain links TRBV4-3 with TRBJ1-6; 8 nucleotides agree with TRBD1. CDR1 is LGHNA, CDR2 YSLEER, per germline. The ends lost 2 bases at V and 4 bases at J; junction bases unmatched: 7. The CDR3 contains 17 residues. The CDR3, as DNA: TGCGCCAGCAGCCAAAACACAGGGGGTCGGTATAATTCACCCCTCCACTTT. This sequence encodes CASSQNTGGRYNSPLHF.

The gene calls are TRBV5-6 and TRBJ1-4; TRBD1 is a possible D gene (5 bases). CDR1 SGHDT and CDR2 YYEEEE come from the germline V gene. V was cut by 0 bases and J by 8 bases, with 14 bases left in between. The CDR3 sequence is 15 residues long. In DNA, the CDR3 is TGTGCCAGCAGCTTGGTTTCAGGGTTCGGGGAAAAACTGTTTTTT. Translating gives CASSLVSGFGEKLFF. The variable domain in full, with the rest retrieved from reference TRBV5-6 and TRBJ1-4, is DAGVTQSPTHLIKTRGQQVTLRCSPKSGHDTVSWYQQALGQGPQFIFQYYEEEERQRGNFPDRFSGHQFPNYSSELNVNALLLGDSALYLCASSLVSGFGEKLFFGSGTQLSVL.

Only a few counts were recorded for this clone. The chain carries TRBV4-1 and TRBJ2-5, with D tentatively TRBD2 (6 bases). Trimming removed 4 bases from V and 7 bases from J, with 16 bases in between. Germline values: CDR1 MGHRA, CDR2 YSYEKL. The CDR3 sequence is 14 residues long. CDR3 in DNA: TGCGCCAGCAGCCCAACCGGGACTCCGGGGACCCAGTACTTC. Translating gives CASSPTGTPGTQYF.

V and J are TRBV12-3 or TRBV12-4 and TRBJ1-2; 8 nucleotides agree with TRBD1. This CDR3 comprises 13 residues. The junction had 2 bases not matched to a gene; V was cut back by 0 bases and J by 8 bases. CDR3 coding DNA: TGTGCCAGCAGTTTAGCCAGGGGGCCCGGCTACACCTTC. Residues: CASSLARGPGYTF.

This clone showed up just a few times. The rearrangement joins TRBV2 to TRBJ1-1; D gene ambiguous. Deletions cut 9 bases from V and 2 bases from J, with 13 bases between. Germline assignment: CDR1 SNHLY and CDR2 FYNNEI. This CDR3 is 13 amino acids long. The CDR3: CASHRDLNTEAFF. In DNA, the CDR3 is TGTGCCAGTCATAGAGACTTAAACACTGAAGCTTTCTTT.

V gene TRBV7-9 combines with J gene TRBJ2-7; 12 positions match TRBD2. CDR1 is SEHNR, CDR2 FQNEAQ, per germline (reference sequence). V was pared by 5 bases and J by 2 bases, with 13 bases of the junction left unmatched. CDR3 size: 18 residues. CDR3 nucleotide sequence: TGTGCCAGCAGCACCCCCCGGGCTAGCGGGGGGGCCCCCTACGAGCAGTACTTC. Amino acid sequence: CASSTPRASGGAPYEQYF. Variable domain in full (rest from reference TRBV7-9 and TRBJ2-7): DTGVSQNPRHKITKRGQNVTFRCDPISEHNRLYWYRQTLGQGPEFLTYFQNEAQLEKSRLLSDRFSAERPKGSFSTLEIQRTEQGDSAMYLCASSTPRASGGAPYEQYFGPGTRLTVT.

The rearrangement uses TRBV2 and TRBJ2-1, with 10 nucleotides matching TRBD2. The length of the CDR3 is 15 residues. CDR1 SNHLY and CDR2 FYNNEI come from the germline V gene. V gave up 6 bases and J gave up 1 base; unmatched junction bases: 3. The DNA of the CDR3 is TGTGCCAGCAGGGTAGCGGGGGGATCCTACAATGAGCAGTTCTTC. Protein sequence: CASRVAGGSYNEQFF.